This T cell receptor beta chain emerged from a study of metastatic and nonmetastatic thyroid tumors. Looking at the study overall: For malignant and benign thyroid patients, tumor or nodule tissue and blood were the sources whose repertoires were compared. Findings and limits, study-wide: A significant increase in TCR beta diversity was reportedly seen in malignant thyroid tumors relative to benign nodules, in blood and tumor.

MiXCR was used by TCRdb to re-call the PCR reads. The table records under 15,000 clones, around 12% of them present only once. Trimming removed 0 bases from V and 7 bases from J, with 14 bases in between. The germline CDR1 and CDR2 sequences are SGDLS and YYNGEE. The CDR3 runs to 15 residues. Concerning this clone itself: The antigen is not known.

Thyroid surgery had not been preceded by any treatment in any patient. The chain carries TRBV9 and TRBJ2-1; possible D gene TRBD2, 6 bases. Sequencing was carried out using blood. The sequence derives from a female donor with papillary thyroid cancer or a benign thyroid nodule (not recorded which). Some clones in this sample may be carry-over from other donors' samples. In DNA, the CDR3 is TGTGCCAGCAGCGTAGAGTTCGGGAGAGCGAATGAGCAGTTCTTC. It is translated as CASSVEFGRANEQFF.